This passage covers 23 T cell receptor beta chains from one sample sequenced in a study of OX40 agonist ivuxolimab in advanced cancers. The library was obtained by the immunoSEQ multiplex PCR assay. Sourced from immuneACCESS, this table was stored by TCRdb with only in-frame sequences that have V and J called. A share of the clones is absent; for the studies checked, an unresolved V gene accounts for under half, and the remainder has no known explanation. In all, the sample holds approximately 86,000 clones, and 92% of those were seen once. The leading ten clones occupy around 1.1% of the sample. The sequencing here drew on CD4+ or CD8+ T cells sorted from blood, taken in a trial of the OX40 agonist ivuxolimab. All receptors come from an adult with an advanced solid tumor such as melanoma, head and neck, liver or kidney cancer.

V and J are TRBV28 and TRBJ2-7, with TRBD2 identical over 9 bases. This CDR3 region has 14 residues. V lost 5 bases to trimming and J lost 7 bases; unmatched junction nucleotides: 9. Germline CDR1 is MDHEN and CDR2 is SYDVKM. This CDR3 reads CASSPAGGPFEQYF. The CDR3 DNA reads TGTGCCAGCAGTCCAGCGGGAGGACCTTTTGAGCAGTACTTC.

V gene TRBV7-2 combines with J gene TRBJ2-1, with 10 bases lining up with TRBD2. V shed 0 bases, J shed 7 bases, and the junction held 15 bases outside the gene matches. This CDR3 comprises 19 residues. Germline CDR1 SGHTA, CDR2 FQGNSA. CDR3 loop: CASSLAITSSGRGSNEQFF. CDR3 DNA: TGTGCCAGCAGCTTAGCAATTACATCCAGCGGGAGGGGGAGTAATGAGCAGTTCTTC.

The chain recombines TRBV19 with TRBJ2-4; unclear D gene. The CDR3 has 19 residues. Trimming cost V 6 bases and J 0 bases, with 24 bases left between them. Germline lookup yields CDR1 LNHDA and CDR2 SQIVND (reference sequence). This CDR3 reads CASSPGLAASSLAKNIQYF. The CDR3 DNA is TGTGCCAGTAGCCCCGGGCTGGCGGCGTCTTCACTAGCCAAAAACATTCAGTACTTC.

The J gene is TRBJ1-3, the V gene TRBV18, with TRBD1 identical over 10 bases. CDR3 length: 15 amino acids. Trimming removed 3 bases from V and 7 bases from J; junction bases left unmatched: 6. Germline CDR1 and CDR2: KGHSH and LQKENI. The CDR3, as DNA: TGTGCCAGCTCACCCGGACAGGGGGGAAGCAACACCATATATTTT. It specifies CASSPGQGGSNTIYF. The full variable domain, its missing parts supplied by reference TRBV18 and TRBJ1-3, is NAGVMQNPRHLVRRRGQEARLRCSPMKGHSHVYWYRQLPEEGLKFMVYLQKENIIDESGMPKERFSAEFPKEGPSILRIQQVVRGDSAAYFCASSPGQGGSNTIYFGEGSWLTVV.

The chain has TRBV5-4 and TRBJ2-5; D unresolved. The germline V and J ends were trimmed by 1 base and 2 bases, with 6 bases remaining between them. CDR3 length: 13 residues. The germline V gene encodes CDR1 SGHNT and CDR2 YYREEE (reference sequence). CDR3 in amino acids: CASSLIGQETQYF. CDR3 in DNA: TGTGCCAGCAGCTTGATAGGTCAAGAGACCCAGTACTTC. Drawing the rest from reference TRBV5-4 and TRBJ2-5, the complete variable domain is ETGVTQSPTHLIKTRGQQVTLRCSSQSGHNTVSWYQQALGQGPQFIFQYYREEENGRGNFPPRFSGLQFPNYSSELNVNALELDDSALYLCASSLIGQETQYFGPGTRLLVL.

The rearrangement uses TRBV9 and TRBJ2-2, with D perhaps matching TRBD2 (6 bases). Germline assignment: CDR1 SGDLS and CDR2 YYNGEE. The CDR3 runs to 14 residues. V was trimmed by 3 bases and J by 6 bases, leaving 12 bases between them. The CDR3 DNA reads TGTGCCAGCAGCGCAAAGGGAGGCCCCGGGGAGCTGTTTTTT. Amino acid sequence: CASSAKGGPGELFF.

The chain joins TRBV28 to TRBJ2-7; D call uncertain. The ends were cut back, 7 bases at V and 8 bases at J, with 18 bases in the middle. The germline V gene has CDR1 MDHEN and CDR2 SYDVKM. This CDR3 is built from 13 residues. The DNA of the CDR3 is TGTGCCAGCACCCTTTCGGCGACTTGGCAGCAGTACTTC. Translated: CASTLSATWQQYF.

The genes are TRBV18 and TRBJ2-5; possibly TRBD1 or TRBD2 for D (5 bases each). The CDR3 contains 15 residues. CDR1 KGHSH and CDR2 LQKENI come from the germline V gene. Between the trimmed V and J ends, which lost 0 bases and 3 bases, there was a span of 11 bases. This CDR3 is CASSPPGRNKETQYF. The CDR3 nucleotides are TGTGCCAGCTCACCACCGGGACGGAACAAAGAGACCCAGTACTTC.

The rearrangement links TRBV19 to TRBJ1-2; D ambiguous. Between the trimmed V and J ends, which lost 0 bases and 4 bases, there was a span of 21 bases. The CDR3 contains 18 residues. The germline gives CDR1 LNHDA, CDR2 SQIVND (reference sequence). The CDR3 DNA reads TGTGCCAGTAGTATAGATATTTTCGGGCGGAGCCAAATCTATGGCTACACCTTC. Its protein is CASSIDIFGRSQIYGYTF.

The chain combines TRBV5-1 with TRBJ2-1; 9 bases align to TRBD2. The CDR3 extends over 16 amino acids. The trim removed 5 bases at V and 4 bases at J, leaving 10 bases unmatched. CDR1 and CDR2 from the germline V gene are SGHRS and YFSETQ. Here the CDR3 reads CASRTLASGTYNEQFF. The CDR3 region has the DNA TGCGCCAGCAGAACACTAGCTAGCGGGACTTACAATGAGCAGTTCTTC. Together with reference TRBV5-1 and TRBJ2-1, the CDR3 gives the full variable domain: KAGVTQTPRYLIKTRGQQVTLSCSPISGHRSVSWYQQTPGQGLQFLFEYFSETQRNKGNFPGRFSGRQFSNSRSEMNVSTLELGDSALYLCASRTLASGTYNEQFFGPGTRLTVL.

The chain combines TRBV29-1 with TRBJ1-5, with 10 bases aligning to TRBD1. Unmatched junction bases numbered 15, after V lost 7 bases and J lost 9 bases. The CDR3 is made up of 15 amino acids. The germline V gene encodes CDR1 SQVTM and CDR2 ANQGSEA. CDR3 loop: CSDGPGTGVSPPQHF. In DNA form, the CDR3 reads TGCAGCGACGGACCCGGGACAGGGGTTAGTCCGCCCCAGCATTTT. The full variable domain, in which reference TRBV29-1 and TRBJ1-5 provide the parts outside the CDR3, is SAVISQKPSRDICQRGTSLTIQCQVDSQVTMMFWYRQQPGQSLTLIATANQGSEATYESGFVIDKFPISRPNLTFSTLTVSNMSPEDSSIYLCSDGPGTGVSPPQHFGDGTRLSIL.

The V call is TRBV27, the J call TRBJ2-7, with 10 bases matching TRBD1. Germline V lookup: CDR1 MNHEY, CDR2 SMNVEV (reference sequence). Trimming cost V 0 bases and J 2 bases; bases outside gene matches: 1. This CDR3 has 15 residues. Written as DNA, the CDR3 is TGTGCCAGCAGTTTATCGGGACAGGGGCCCTACGAGCAGTACTTC. Encoded protein: CASSLSGQGPYEQYF.

This clone was seen only once. V gene TRBV6-1 combines with J gene TRBJ2-7; D might be TRBD1 or TRBD2, each matching 5 bases. The CDR3 is made up of 16 amino acids. With 4 bases removed from V and 4 bases from J, the gap between germline ends came to 20 bases. The germline CDR1 and CDR2 sequences are MNHNS and SASEGT. In DNA form, the CDR3 reads TGTGCCAGCAGTGTCTCAATGGGTCTAGCAGGGTACGAGCAGTACTTC. Its protein is CASSVSMGLAGYEQYF.

The rearrangement uses TRBV9 and TRBJ1-1; D is undetermined. Germline V gene lookup returns CDR1 SGDLS and CDR2 YYNGEE. There are 13 residues in the CDR3. Trimming stripped 2 bases from V and 8 bases from J, with 13 bases between. The CDR3, as DNA: TGTGCCAGCAGCGTTGGGGTGGACCTGGAAGCTTTCTTT. Its protein is CASSVGVDLEAFF. The full variable domain, in which reference TRBV9 and TRBJ1-1 provide the parts outside the CDR3, is DSGVTQTPKHLITATGQRVTLRCSPRSGDLSVYWYQQSLDQGLQFLIQYYNGEERAKGNILERFSAQQFPDLHSELNLSSLELGDSALYFCASSVGVDLEAFFGQGTRLTVV.

The rearrangement links TRBV19 to TRBJ2-5, with a weak D call TRBD2 (6 bases). The CDR3 runs to 14 residues. Trimming took 10 bases from V and 4 from J, leaving 19 bases between them. Germline-derived CDR1 and CDR2 are LNHDA and SQIVND (reference sequence). The CDR3 loop reads CATALMVGGETQYF. The CDR3 nucleotides read TGTGCCACCGCCTTGATGGTGGGAGGAGAGACCCAGTACTTC.

This chain joins TRBV6-1 and TRBJ2-3; no clear D. The CDR3 consists of 15 residues. Germline assignment: CDR1 MNHNS and CDR2 SASEGT. Trimming left V 5 bases short and J 0 bases short, with 12 bases between. The CDR3 nucleotides are TGTGCCAGCAGTACCTTGGGTGTGAGCACAGATACGCAGTATTTT. Its protein is CASSTLGVSTDTQYF.

The genes are TRBV7-9 and TRBJ2-4; TRBD1 matches at 8 bases. The CDR3 length is 19 residues. The germline gives CDR1 SEHNR, CDR2 FQNEAQ (reference sequence). V dropped 5 bases and J dropped 4; count of bases not matched to a gene: 19. CDR3 region: CASSLGQARPVSRKNIQYF. CDR3 DNA sequence: TGTGCCAGCAGCCTGGGACAGGCCCGTCCCGTCTCTCGGAAAAACATTCAGTACTTC.

The chain combines TRBV7-2 with TRBJ1-1; D gene ambiguous. Trimming shortened V by 1 base and J by 0 bases, and 6 bases separated the two germline ends. The germline V gene encodes CDR1 SGHTA and CDR2 FQGNSA. This CDR3 region has 14 residues. This CDR3 reads CASSLDRLNTEAFF. In DNA form, the CDR3 reads TGTGCCAGCAGCTTAGACAGATTGAACACTGAAGCTTTCTTT.

The chain joins TRBV9 to TRBJ2-2, with a weak D call TRBD1 (5 bases). V was trimmed by 4 bases and J by 2 bases, leaving 9 bases between them. The germline V gene encodes CDR1 SGDLS and CDR2 YYNGEE. CDR3 length: 14 residues. The CDR3, as DNA: TGTGCCAGCAGCTCCCGGACAAACACCGGGGAGCTGTTTTTT. Amino acids: CASSSRTNTGELFF. Full variable domain (rest looked up from reference TRBV9 and TRBJ2-2): DSGVTQTPKHLITATGQRVTLRCSPRSGDLSVYWYQQSLDQGLQFLIQYYNGEERAKGNILERFSAQQFPDLHSELNLSSLELGDSALYFCASSSRTNTGELFFGEGSRLTVL.

In its sample, this clone was seen once. The CDR3 loop reads CASSDQGSNQPQHF. The CDR3 nucleotides are TGTGCCAGCAGTGACCAGGGCAGCAATCAGCCCCAGCATTTT. The rearrangement uses TRBV2 and TRBJ1-5, with a possible D match to TRBD1 (5 bases). V was cut by 3 bases and J by 1 base, with 7 bases left in between. CDR3 size: 14 residues. Germline CDR1 and CDR2: SNHLY and FYNNEI.

This chain links TRBV4-2 with TRBJ2-1; possible D gene TRBD2, 5 bases. The V gene's germline CDR1 is LGHNA and CDR2 YNFKEQ. The CDR3 consists of 14 residues. The ends were cut back, 0 bases at V and 6 bases at J, with 9 bases in the middle. The DNA for the CDR3 is TGTGCCAGCAGCCAAGAGGCAGGAGGCAATGAGCAGTTCTTC. Amino acids: CASSQEAGGNEQFF.

A word on this clone: Additional DNA sequences in this sample encode the identical CDR3. The chain is built from TRBV19 and TRBJ1-1, with D perhaps TRBD1 (5 bases). V was trimmed by 0 bases and J by 5 bases, leaving 7 bases between them. This CDR3 contains 13 residues. Germline CDR1 is LNHDA and CDR2 is SQIVND (reference sequence). CDR3 loop: CASSIDGGTEAFF. Here the CDR3 DNA reads TGTGCCAGTAGTATAGATGGGGGGACTGAAGCTTTCTTT.

The V and J genes are TRBV9 and TRBJ2-1; possibly TRBD1 or TRBD2 for D (5 bases each). Trimming cost V 3 bases and J 3 bases, with 13 bases left between them. In germline, CDR1 is SGDLS, CDR2 YYNGEE. The CDR3 loop spans 15 amino acids. CDR3 DNA sequence: TGTGCCAGCAGCGGCGGGCAGGGTAACTACAATGAGCAGTTCTTC. Translated, it gives CASSGGQGNYNEQFF.